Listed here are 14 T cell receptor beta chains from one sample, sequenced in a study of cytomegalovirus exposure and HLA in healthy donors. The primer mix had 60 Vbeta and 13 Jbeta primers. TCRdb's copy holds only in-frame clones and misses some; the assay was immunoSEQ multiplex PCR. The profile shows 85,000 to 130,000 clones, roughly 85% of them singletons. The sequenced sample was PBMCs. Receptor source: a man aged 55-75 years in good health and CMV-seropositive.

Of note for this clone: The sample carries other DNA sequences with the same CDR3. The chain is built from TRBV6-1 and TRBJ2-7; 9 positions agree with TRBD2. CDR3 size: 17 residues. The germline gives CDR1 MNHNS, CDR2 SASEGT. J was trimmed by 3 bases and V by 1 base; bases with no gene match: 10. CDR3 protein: CASSEGSLAGRHYEQYF. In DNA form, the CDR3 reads TGTGCCAGCAGTGAAGGAAGCCTAGCGGGGAGACACTACGAGCAGTACTTC.

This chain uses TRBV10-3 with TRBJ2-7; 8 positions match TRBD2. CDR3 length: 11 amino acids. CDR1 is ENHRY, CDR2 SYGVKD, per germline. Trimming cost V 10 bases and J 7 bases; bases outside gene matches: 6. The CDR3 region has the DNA TGTGCCACCGGCTCGGGGGGGGAGCAGTACTTC. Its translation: CATGSGGEQYF.

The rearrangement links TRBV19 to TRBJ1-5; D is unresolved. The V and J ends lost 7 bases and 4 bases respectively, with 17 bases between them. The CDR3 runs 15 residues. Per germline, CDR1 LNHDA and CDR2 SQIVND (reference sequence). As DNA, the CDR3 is TGTGCCAGTATCCCTACAGTTACCAGAAATCAGCCCCAGCATTTT. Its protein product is CASIPTVTRNQPQHF.

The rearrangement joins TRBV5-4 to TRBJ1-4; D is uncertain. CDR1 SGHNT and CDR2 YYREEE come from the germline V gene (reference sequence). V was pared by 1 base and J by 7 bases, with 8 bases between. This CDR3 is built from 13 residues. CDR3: CASSLWEGEKLFF. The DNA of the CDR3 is TGTGCCAGCAGCTTGTGGGAGGGTGAAAAACTGTTTTTT.

The CDR3 DNA is TGTGCCAGCACCCCCGGGACAGGGGTTCTCGAGCAGTACTTC. Protein sequence: CASTPGTGVLEQYF. J is TRBJ2-5 and V is TRBV18; 10 positions match TRBD1. Near its end, the DNA agrees better with TRBJ2-7, so the J call may be wrong. The CDR3 runs 14 residues. CDR1 is KGHSH and CDR2 is LQKENI in the germline V gene.

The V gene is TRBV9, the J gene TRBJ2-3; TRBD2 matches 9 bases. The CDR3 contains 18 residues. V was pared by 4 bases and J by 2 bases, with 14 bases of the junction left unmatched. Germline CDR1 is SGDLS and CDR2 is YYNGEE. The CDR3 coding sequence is TGTGCCAGCAGCTATAGAGGGGGAGCGGGGGGACTCACAGATACGCAGTATTTT. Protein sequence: CASSYRGGAGGLTDTQYF.

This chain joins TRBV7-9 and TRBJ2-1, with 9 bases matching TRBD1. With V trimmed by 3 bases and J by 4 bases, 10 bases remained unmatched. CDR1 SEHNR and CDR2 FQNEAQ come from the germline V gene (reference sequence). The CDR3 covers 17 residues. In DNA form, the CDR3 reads TGTGCCAGCAGCTTCCCAACACCGGGACAGGGATACAATGAGCAGTTCTTC. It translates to CASSFPTPGQGYNEQFF.

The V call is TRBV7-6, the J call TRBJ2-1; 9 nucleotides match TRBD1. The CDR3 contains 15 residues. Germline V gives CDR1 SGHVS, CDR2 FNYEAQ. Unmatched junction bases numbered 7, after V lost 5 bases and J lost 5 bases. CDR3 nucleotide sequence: TGTGCCAGCAGCACTCACAGGGGGCCCGACAATGAGCAGTTCTTC. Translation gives CASSTHRGPDNEQFF.

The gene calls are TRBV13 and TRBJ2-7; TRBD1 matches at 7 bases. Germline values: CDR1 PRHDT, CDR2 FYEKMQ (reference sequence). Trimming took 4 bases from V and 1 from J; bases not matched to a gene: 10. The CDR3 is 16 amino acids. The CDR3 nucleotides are TGTGCCAGCAGCTCCGCGGTCGGGACAGCGTCCTACGAGCAGTACTTC. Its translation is CASSSAVGTASYEQYF.

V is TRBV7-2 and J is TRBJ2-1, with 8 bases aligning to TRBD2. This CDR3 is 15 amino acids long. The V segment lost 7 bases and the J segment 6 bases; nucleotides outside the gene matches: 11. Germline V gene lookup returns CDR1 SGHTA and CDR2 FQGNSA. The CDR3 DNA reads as TGTGCCAGCAACCCGATTAGCGGGGTAGGCAATGAGCAGTTCTTC. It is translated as CASNPISGVGNEQFF.

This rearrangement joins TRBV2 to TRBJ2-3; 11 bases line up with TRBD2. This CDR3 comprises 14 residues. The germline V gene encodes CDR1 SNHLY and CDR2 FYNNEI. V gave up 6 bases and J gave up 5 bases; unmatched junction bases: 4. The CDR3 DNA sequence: TGTGCCAGCAGGGTTAGCGGGGGGGGAGATACGCAGTATTTT. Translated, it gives CASRVSGGGDTQYF.

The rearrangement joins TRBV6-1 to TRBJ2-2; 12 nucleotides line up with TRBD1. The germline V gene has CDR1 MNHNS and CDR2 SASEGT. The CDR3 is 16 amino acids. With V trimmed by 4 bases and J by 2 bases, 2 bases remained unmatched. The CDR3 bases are TGTGCCAGCAGTGCAGGGACAGGGGGCAACACCGGGGAGCTGTTTTTT. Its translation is CASSAGTGGNTGELFF.

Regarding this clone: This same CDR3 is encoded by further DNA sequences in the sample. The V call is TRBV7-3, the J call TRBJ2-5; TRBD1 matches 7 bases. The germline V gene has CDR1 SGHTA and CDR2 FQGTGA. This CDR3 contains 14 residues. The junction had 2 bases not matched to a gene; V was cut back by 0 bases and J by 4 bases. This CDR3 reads CASSLTSGGETQYF. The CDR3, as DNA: TGTGCCAGCAGCTTAACGTCAGGGGGAGAGACCCAGTACTTC.

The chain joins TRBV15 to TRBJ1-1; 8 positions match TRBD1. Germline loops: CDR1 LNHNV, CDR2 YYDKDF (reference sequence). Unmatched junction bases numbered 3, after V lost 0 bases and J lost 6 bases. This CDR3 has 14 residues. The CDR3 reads CATSRDRGLSEAFF. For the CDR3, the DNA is TGTGCCACCAGCAGAGACAGGGGGCTCTCTGAAGCTTTCTTT. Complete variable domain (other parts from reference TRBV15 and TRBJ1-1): DAMVIQNPRYQVTQFGKPVTLSCSQTLNHNVMYWYQQKSSQAPKLLFHYYDKDFNNEADTPDNFQSRRPNTSFCFLDIRSPGLGDTAMYLCATSRDRGLSEAFFGQGTRLTVV.